The clone carrying this T cell receptor (beta chain) occurred once. Its antigen is not identified. This sample is drawn from a study of T cells in localized non-small cell lung cancer. Clones were sequenced by immunoSEQ multiplex PCR, and TCRdb holds only the in-frame ones, with some missing. Of about 40,000 clones in the sample, around 90% were seen once. V lost 0 bases and J lost 3, with 8 bases in between. Germline CDR1 and CDR2: SGDLS and YYNGEE. This CDR3 has 14 amino acids. Findings and caveats of the study: Peak T cell clonality was found in uninvolved adjacent lung, exceeding tumor. Adjacent lung tissue had a median about 50 of the top 100 clones found in the tumor. Sequencing involved a lone tumor region, leaving heterogeneity possible. There was an association of higher blood T cell density with longer overall survival.

This sequence was found in a man aged 18-55 years with stage I lung adenocarcinoma. The chain couples TRBV9 to TRBJ2-3; maybe TRBD2 (6 bases). The sample was peripheral blood, taken before any cancer treatment. CDR3 protein: CASSVGGDTDTQYF. The CDR3 DNA is TGTGCCAGCAGCGTAGGGGGGGATACAGATACGCAGTATTTT.